This T cell receptor (beta chain) comes out of a study of lymphopenia after photon versus proton radiotherapy. Study outcomes and limitations: Post-nadir TCR diversity decline inversely tracked overall survival among those who died. After the lymphocyte nadir, photon-treated repertoires showed oligoclonal expansion, especially of CD8+ Temra cells. Only patients who died were analyzed for survival; proton advantage is unproven.

Some clones are missing from TCRdb's copy, which holds only in-frame ones; the method was immunoSEQ multiplex PCR. The repertoire holds about 70,000 clones, with 87% as singletons. This CDR3 has 16 residues. The V and J ends lost 1 base and 8 bases respectively, with 20 bases between them. CDR1 is SEHNR and CDR2 is FQNEAQ in the germline V gene (reference sequence). About this clone itself: The antigen is not known.

The rearrangement uses TRBV7-9 and TRBJ1-2; the D gene is possibly TRBD1 (5 bases). This specimen was peripheral blood, taken from a patient treated with proton-based radiotherapy. The clonotype originates from a man older than 75 with esophageal cancer. The CDR3 loop reads CASSLGWGAKAGGYTF. The CDR3 DNA reads as TGTGCCAGCAGCTTAGGGTGGGGCGCAAAGGCCGGCGGCTACACCTTC.